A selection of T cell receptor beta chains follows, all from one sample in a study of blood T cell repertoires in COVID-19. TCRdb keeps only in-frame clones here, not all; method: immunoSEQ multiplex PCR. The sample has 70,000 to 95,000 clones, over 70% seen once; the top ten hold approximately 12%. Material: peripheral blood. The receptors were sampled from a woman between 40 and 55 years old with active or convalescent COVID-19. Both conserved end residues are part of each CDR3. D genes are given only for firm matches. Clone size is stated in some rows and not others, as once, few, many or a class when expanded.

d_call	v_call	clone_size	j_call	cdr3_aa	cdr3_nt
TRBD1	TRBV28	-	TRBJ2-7	CASSLWRTGGGEQYF	TGTGCCAGCAGTTTATGGCGGACAGGGGGAGGCGAGCAGTACTTC
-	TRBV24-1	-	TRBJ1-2	CATSGEADGRGGYTF	TGTGCCACCAGCGGGGAAGCCGACGGAAGAGGGGGCTACACCTTC
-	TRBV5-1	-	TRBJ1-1	CASSLVSGSTEAFF	TGCGCCAGCAGCTTGGTTTCAGGGTCCACTGAAGCTTTCTTT
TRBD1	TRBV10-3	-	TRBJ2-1	CAISRDRGPYNEQFF	TGTGCCATCAGCCGGGACAGGGGGCCTTACAATGAGCAGTTCTTC
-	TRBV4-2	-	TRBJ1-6	CASSPYSSYNSPLHF	TGTGCCAGCAGCCCTTATTCCTCCTATAATTCACCCCTCCACTTT
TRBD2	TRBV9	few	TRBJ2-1	CASSPRRGLYNEQFF	TGTGCCAGCAGCCCTCGTAGGGGACTATACAATGAGCAGTTCTTC
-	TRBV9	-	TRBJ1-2	CASSVGPQMEGYTF	TGTGCCAGCAGCGTAGGGCCACAGATGGAAGGCTACACCTTC
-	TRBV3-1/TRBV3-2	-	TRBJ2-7	CASSQDRRGEQYF	TGTGCCAGCAGCCAAGACCGGCGCGGCGAGCAGTACTTC
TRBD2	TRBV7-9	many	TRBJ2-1	CASSFMGLAGHNEQFF	TGTGCCAGCAGCTTCATGGGACTAGCGGGTCATAATGAGCAGTTCTTC
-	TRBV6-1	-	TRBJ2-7	CASSESILGGAYEQYF	TGTGCCAGCAGTGAATCTATATTGGGGGGAGCCTACGAGCAGTACTTC
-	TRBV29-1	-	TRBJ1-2	CSVRGDGYTF	TGCAGCGTGCGGGGGGATGGCTACACCTTC
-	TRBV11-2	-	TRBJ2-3	CASSLVTNARSTDTQYF	TGTGCCAGCAGCTTAGTGACGAATGCTAGGAGCACAGATACGCAGTATTTT
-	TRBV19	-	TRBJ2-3	CASSIELTGFFSTDTQYF	TGTGCCAGTAGTATTGAACTAACTGGTTTTTTTAGCACAGATACGCAGTATTTT
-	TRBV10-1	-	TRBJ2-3	CASSDSGGTDTQYF	TGCGCCAGCAGTGACTCAGGGGGCACAGATACGCAGTATTTT
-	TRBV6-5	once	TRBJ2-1	CASSYYRGGEQFF	TGTGCCAGCAGTTACTACCGAGGGGGTGAGCAGTTCTTC
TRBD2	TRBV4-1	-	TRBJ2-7	CASSRPGLAGNTGYEQYF	TGCGCCAGCAGCCGCCCAGGACTAGCGGGAAACACCGGGTACGAGCAGTACTTC
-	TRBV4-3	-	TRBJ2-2	CASSQVSSNTGELFF	TGCGCCAGCAGCCAAGTTTCATCGAACACCGGGGAGCTGTTTTTT
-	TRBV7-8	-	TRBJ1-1	CASRRGQRQEAFF	TGTGCCAGCAGACGAGGACAGAGACAGGAAGCTTTCTTT
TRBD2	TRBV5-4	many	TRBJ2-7	CASSLVGGVTYEQYF	TGTGCCAGCAGCTTGGTGGGAGGGGTAACCTACGAGCAGTACTTC
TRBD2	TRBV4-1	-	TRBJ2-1	CASSQEGLAGGYEQFF	TGCGCCAGCAGCCAAGAGGGGCTAGCGGGGGGCTATGAGCAGTTCTTC
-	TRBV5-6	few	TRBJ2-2	CASSLIHLNTGELFF	TGTGCCAGCAGCTTGATACACCTGAACACCGGGGAGCTGTTTTTT
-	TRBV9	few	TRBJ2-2	CASSTRDTSGELFF	TGTGCCAGCAGCACAAGGGACACATCGGGGGAGCTGTTTTTT
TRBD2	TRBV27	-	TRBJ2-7	CASSNHRGLSGGRYEQYF	TGTGCCAGCAGCAACCACCGCGGGCTGAGCGGGGGCCGCTACGAGCAGTACTTC
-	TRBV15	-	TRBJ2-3	CATSSQHRDSTDTQYF	TGTGCCACCAGCAGCCAACATCGGGATTCCACAGATACGCAGTATTTT
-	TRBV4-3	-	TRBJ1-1	CASSQDRWGETEAFF	TGCGCCAGCAGCCAAGATCGGTGGGGAGAGACTGAAGCTTTCTTT
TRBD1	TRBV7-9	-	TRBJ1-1	CASSGPGGTEAFF	TGTGCCAGCAGCGGACCAGGGGGCACTGAAGCTTTCTTT
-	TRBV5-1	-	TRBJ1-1	CASSLDVGQTNTEAFF	TGCGCCAGCAGCTTGGATGTGGGACAAACGAACACTGAAGCTTTCTTT
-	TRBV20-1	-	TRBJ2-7	CSASRTAPYEQYF	TGCAGTGCTAGTAGGACAGCACCCTACGAGCAGTACTTC
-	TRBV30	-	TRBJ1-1	CAWTGPEAFF	TGTGCCTGGACAGGGCCCGAAGCTTTCTTT
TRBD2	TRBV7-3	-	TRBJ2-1	CASSSRTSGGPLFF	TGTGCCAGCAGCTCGAGGACTAGCGGGGGGCCACTGTTCTTC